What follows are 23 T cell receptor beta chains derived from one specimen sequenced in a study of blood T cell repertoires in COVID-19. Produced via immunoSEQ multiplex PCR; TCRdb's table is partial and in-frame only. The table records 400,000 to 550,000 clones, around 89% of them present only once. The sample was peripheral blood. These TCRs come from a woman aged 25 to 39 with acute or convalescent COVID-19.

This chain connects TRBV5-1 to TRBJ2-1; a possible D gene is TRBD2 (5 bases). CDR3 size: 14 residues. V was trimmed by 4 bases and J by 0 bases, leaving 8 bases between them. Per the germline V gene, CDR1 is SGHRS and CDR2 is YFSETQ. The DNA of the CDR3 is TGCGCCAGCAGCGTAACTAGCTCCTACAATGAGCAGTTCTTC. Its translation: CASSVTSSYNEQFF. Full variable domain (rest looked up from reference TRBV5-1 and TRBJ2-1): KAGVTQTPRYLIKTRGQQVTLSCSPISGHRSVSWYQQTPGQGLQFLFEYFSETQRNKGNFPGRFSGRQFSNSRSEMNVSTLELGDSALYLCASSVTSSYNEQFFGPGTRLTVL.

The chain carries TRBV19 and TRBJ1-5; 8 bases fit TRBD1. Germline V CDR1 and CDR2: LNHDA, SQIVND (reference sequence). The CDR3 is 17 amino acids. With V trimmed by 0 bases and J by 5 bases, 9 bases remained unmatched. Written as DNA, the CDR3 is TGTGCCAGTAGTATAGATCCCCAGGGGGCATTTGATCAGCCCCAGCATTTT. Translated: CASSIDPQGAFDQPQHF. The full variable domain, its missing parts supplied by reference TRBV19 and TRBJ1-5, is DGGITQSPKYLFRKEGQNVTLSCEQNLNHDAMYWYRQDPGQGLRLIYYSQIVNDFQKGDIAEGYSVSREKKESFPLTVTSAQKNPTAFYLCASSIDPQGAFDQPQHFGDGTRLSIL.

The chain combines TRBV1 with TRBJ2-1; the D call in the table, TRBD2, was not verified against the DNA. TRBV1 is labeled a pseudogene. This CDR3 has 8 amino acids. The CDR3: CTSRLQFF. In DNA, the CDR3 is TGCACCAGCCGTCTTCAGTTCTTC.

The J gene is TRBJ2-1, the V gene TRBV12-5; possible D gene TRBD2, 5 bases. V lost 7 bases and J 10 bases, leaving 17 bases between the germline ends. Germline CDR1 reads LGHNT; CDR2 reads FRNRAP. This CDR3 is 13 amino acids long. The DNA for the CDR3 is TGTGCTAGTGCCCTTGGCGGGTTGGGGGAGCAGTTCTTC. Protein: CASALGGLGEQFF.

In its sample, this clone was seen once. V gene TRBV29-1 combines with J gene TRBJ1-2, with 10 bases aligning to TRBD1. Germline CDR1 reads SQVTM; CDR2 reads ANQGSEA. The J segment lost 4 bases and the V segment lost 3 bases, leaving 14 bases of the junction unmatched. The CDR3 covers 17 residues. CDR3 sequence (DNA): TGCAGCGTTGACGCCGGGACAGGGGCTTTTTTCTCCTATGGCTACACCTTC. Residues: CSVDAGTGAFFSYGYTF.

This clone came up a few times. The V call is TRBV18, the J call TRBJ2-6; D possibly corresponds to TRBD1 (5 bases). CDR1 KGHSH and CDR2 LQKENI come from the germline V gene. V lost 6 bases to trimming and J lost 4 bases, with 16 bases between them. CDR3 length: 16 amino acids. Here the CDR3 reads CASSTTGFAGANVLTF. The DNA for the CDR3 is TGTGCCAGCTCCACAACAGGATTTGCAGGGGCCAACGTCCTGACTTTC.

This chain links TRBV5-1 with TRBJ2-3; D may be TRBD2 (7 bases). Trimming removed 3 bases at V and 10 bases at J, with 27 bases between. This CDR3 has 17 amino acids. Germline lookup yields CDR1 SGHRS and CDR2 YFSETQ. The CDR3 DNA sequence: TGCGCCAGCAGCTCAAGCGCCTCGGGGGGCGGGGCCCGCGCGCAGTATTTT. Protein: CASSSSASGGGARAQYF.

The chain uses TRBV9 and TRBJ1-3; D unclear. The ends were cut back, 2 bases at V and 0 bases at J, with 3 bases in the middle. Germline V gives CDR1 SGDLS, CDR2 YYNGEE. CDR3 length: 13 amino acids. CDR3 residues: CASSVYSGNTIYF. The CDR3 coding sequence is TGTGCCAGCAGCGTCTACTCTGGAAACACCATATATTTT. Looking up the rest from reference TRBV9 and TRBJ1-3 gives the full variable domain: DSGVTQTPKHLITATGQRVTLRCSPRSGDLSVYWYQQSLDQGLQFLIQYYNGEERAKGNILERFSAQQFPDLHSELNLSSLELGDSALYFCASSVYSGNTIYFGEGSWLTVV.

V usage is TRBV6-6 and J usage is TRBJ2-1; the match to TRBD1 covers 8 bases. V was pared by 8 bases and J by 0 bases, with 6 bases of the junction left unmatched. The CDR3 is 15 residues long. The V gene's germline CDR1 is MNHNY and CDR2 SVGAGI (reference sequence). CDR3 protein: CASGQGFISYNEQFF. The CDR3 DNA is TGTGCCAGCGGACAGGGATTTATCTCCTACAATGAGCAGTTCTTC.

CDR3 nucleotides: TGTGCCAGCTCACCCTCTACGGGACAGGCACTCAATGAGCAGTTCTTC. This gives the protein CASSPSTGQALNEQFF. J is TRBJ2-1 and V is TRBV18, with TRBD1 identical over 8 bases. Germline CDR1 is KGHSH and CDR2 is LQKENI. Trimming at V came to 3 bases and at J to 6 bases, leaving 10 bases not matched to a gene. The CDR3 extends over 16 amino acids.

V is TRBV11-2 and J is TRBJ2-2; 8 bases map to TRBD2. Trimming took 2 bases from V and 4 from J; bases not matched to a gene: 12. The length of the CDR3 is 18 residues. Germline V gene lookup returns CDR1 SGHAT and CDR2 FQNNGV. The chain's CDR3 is CASSLRGGGPSGTGELFF. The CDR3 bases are TGTGCCAGCAGCTTAAGGGGCGGGGGGCCCTCGGGCACCGGGGAGCTGTTTTTT.

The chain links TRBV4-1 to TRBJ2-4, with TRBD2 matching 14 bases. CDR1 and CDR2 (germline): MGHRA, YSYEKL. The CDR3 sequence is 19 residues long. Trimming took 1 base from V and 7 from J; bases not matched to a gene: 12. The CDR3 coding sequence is TGCGCCAGCAGCCAAGGCCACGGACTAGCGGGGGGCTGGGGGAACATTCAGTACTTC. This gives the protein CASSQGHGLAGGWGNIQYF.

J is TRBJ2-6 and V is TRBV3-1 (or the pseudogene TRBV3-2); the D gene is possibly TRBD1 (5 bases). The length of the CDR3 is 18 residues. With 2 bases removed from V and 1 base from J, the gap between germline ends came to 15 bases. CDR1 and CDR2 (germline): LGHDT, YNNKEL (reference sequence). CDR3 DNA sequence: TGTGCCAGCAGCCAAAAAATCGACAGCCTATCTGGGGCCAACGTCCTGACTTTC. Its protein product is CASSQKIDSLSGANVLTF.

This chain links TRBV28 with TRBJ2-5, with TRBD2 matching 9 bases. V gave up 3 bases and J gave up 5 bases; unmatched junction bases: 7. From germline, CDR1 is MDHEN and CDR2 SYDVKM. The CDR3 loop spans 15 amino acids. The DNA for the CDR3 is TGTGCCAGCAGTTTGTATCGCGGGGGGGAGGAGACCCAGTACTTC. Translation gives CASSLYRGGEETQYF.

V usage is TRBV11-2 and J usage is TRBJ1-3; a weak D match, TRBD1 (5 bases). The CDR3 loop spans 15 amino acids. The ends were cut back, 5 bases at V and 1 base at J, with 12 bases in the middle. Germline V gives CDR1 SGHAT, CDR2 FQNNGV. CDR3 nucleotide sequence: TGTGCCAGCAGCCCCGGGGGGTATTCTGGAAACACCATATATTTT. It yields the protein CASSPGGYSGNTIYF.

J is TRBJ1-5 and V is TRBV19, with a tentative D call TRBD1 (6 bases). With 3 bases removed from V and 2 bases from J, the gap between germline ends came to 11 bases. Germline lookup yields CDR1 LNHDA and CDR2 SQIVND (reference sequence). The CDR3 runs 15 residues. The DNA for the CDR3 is TGTGCCAGTAGTATTTGGGGACAAGGCAATCAGCCCCAGCATTTT. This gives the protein CASSIWGQGNQPQHF.

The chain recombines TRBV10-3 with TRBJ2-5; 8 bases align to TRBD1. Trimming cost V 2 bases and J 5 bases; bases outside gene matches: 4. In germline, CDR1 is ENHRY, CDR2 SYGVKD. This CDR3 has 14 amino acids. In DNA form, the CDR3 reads TGTGCCATCAGTGAGCGGACAGGGATCGAGACCCAGTACTTC. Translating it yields CAISERTGIETQYF.

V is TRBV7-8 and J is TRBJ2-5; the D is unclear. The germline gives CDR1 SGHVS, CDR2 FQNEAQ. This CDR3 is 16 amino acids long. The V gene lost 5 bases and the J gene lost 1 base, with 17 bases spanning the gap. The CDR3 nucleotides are TGTGCCAGCAGCGCGGCATTCGACCCGCTCCAAGAGACCCAGTACTTC. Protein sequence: CASSAAFDPLQETQYF.

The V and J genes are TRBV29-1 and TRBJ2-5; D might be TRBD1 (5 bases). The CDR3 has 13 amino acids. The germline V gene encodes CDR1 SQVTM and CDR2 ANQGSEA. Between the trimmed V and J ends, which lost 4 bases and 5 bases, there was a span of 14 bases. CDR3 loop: CSVASGMGETQYF. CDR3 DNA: TGCAGCGTTGCCTCAGGGATGGGGGAGACCCAGTACTTC.

The CDR3 nucleotides read TGTGCCAGCAGTCCAGGGCTAGCGGGGGGACAAAATGAGCAGTTCTTC. This gives the protein CASSPGLAGGQNEQFF. The rearrangement joins TRBV11-2 to TRBJ2-1, with 11 bases that match TRBD2. The V gene's germline CDR1 is SGHAT and CDR2 FQNNGV. This CDR3 is 16 amino acids long. V lost 6 bases to trimming and J lost 7 bases; unmatched junction nucleotides: 11.

This CDR3 reads CAISESGSEAFF. As DNA, the CDR3 is TGTGCCATCAGTGAGTCTGGGAGTGAAGCTTTCTTT. This chain uses TRBV10-3 with TRBJ1-1; no clear D. The CDR3 length is 12 residues. Germline V gene data show CDR1 as ENHRY and CDR2 as SYGVKD. V gave up 0 bases and J gave up 7 bases, with 6 bases separating them.

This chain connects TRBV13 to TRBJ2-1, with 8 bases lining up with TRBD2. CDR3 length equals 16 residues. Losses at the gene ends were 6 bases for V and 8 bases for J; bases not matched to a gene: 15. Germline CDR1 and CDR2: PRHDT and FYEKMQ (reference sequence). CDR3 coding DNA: TGTGCCAGCAGTCCAACCGGGACTAGTGGTAGCGATGAGCAGTTCTTC. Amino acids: CASSPTGTSGSDEQFF.

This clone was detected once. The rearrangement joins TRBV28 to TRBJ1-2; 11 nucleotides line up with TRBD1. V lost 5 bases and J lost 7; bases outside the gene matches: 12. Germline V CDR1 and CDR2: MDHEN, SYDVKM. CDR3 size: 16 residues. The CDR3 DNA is TGTGCCAGCAGTCCCGGGACAGGGGGTATATTTCGTGGCTACACCTTC. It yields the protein CASSPGTGGIFRGYTF.